These 19 T cell receptor beta chains came from one sample sequenced in a study of T cell changes during pregnancy in multiple sclerosis. The protocol was immunoSEQ multiplex PCR, while the TCRdb copy is restricted to in-frame clones and leaves out a portion. The sample holds tens of thousands of clones, about 92% seen once. This specimen was peripheral blood, taken in the first trimester of pregnancy. The receptors originated from a female donor in good health, enrolled as a control in a pregnancy study.

The chain has TRBV2 and TRBJ2-7, with unresolved D. V was shortened by 5 bases and J by 3 bases, with 2 bases between the two germline ends. Germline values: CDR1 SNHLY, CDR2 FYNNEI. The CDR3 length is 10 residues. CDR3 amino acids: CASSYYEQYF. CDR3 coding DNA: TGTGCCAGCAGTTACTACGAGCAGTACTTC.

The rearrangement joins TRBV6-1 to TRBJ2-5, with a tentative D call TRBD1 (6 bases). V lost 0 bases, J lost 5 bases, and 10 bases lay in between. CDR1 is MNHNS and CDR2 is SASEGT in the germline V gene. This CDR3 is 14 amino acids long. CDR3 sequence: CASSEAPGAETQYF. As DNA, the CDR3 is TGTGCCAGCAGTGAAGCGCCAGGGGCTGAGACCCAGTACTTC.

The V call is TRBV7-9, the J call TRBJ1-2, with a weak D call TRBD1 (6 bases). V was trimmed by 5 bases and J by 10 bases, leaving 11 bases between them. The CDR3 covers 11 residues. Germline assignment: CDR1 SEHNR and CDR2 FQNEAQ (reference sequence). The CDR3 region has the DNA TGTGCCAGCAGCCAGAACAGGGTCTACACCTTC. It encodes CASSQNRVYTF. Based on the CDR3 plus reference TRBV7-9 and TRBJ1-2, the full variable domain is DTGVSQNPRHKITKRGQNVTFRCDPISEHNRLYWYRQTLGQGPEFLTYFQNEAQLEKSRLLSDRFSAERPKGSFSTLEIQRTEQGDSAMYLCASSQNRVYTFGSGTRLTVV.

Here the CDR3 reads CASSMTGLSNYEQYF. CDR3 in DNA: TGTGCCAGTAGTATGACAGGGCTATCCAACTACGAGCAGTACTTC. V and J are TRBV19 and TRBJ2-7, with TRBD1 matching 7 bases. CDR1 is LNHDA, CDR2 SQIVND, per germline (reference sequence). The CDR3 is 15 amino acids. The V segment lost 3 bases and the J segment 3 bases; nucleotides outside the gene matches: 8.

The CDR3 DNA reads TGCGCCAGCAGCTCCCTGGGCGGGAGGGAAGGCGAGCAGTACTTC. Protein sequence: CASSSLGGREGEQYF. The chain recombines TRBV5-1 with TRBJ2-7; 9 bases are a match to TRBD2. Per the germline V gene, CDR1 is SGHRS and CDR2 is YFSETQ. J gave up 6 bases and V 3 bases, and 10 bases lay outside the gene matches. This CDR3 comprises 15 residues.

The gene calls are TRBV5-6 and TRBJ2-1; D may be TRBD2 (6 bases). The CDR3 loop spans 14 amino acids. Per germline, CDR1 SGHDT and CDR2 YYEEEE. V was shortened by 4 bases and J by 4 bases, with 12 bases between the two germline ends. Here the CDR3 reads CASSPRDLYNEQFF. The CDR3 nucleotides are TGTGCCAGCAGCCCCCGGGACTTATACAATGAGCAGTTCTTC.

This clone was seen a few times. The J gene is TRBJ1-2, the V gene TRBV28; weak D call: TRBD1 (5 bases). In germline, CDR1 is MDHEN, CDR2 SYDVKM. The CDR3 is made up of 14 amino acids. Trimming removed 3 bases from V and 2 bases from J, with 10 bases in between. The CDR3 loop is CASSFPGGNYGYTF. CDR3 DNA: TGTGCCAGCAGTTTCCCTGGGGGGAACTATGGCTACACCTTC.

V usage is TRBV27 and J usage is TRBJ2-5, with 10 nucleotides matching TRBD2. Per the germline V gene, CDR1 is MNHEY and CDR2 is SMNVEV (reference sequence). This CDR3 has 15 amino acids. The J segment lost 5 bases and the V segment lost 3 bases, leaving 6 bases of the junction unmatched. The CDR3 nucleotides are TGTGCCAGCAGTTTGGGAGCGGGAGGGCTTGAGACCCAGTACTTC. Protein sequence: CASSLGAGGLETQYF.

The genes are TRBV4-2 and TRBJ2-5, with D maybe TRBD2 (5 bases). The CDR3 consists of 16 residues. With 1 base removed from V and 1 base from J, the gap between germline ends came to 13 bases. The germline V gene has CDR1 LGHNA and CDR2 YNFKEQ. The CDR3 here is CASSQVLSTTQETQYF. CDR3 bases: TGTGCCAGCAGCCAAGTATTATCGACTACCCAAGAGACCCAGTACTTC.

The rearrangement links TRBV7-9 to TRBJ2-7; tentative D call: TRBD1 (5 bases). Trimming took 5 bases from V and 6 from J, leaving 14 bases between them. This CDR3 contains 13 residues. Germline CDR1 is SEHNR and CDR2 is FQNEAQ (reference sequence). In DNA, the CDR3 is TGTGCCAGCAGCCCACAAGGGGCCGGCGAGCAGTACTTC. The encoded protein is CASSPQGAGEQYF.

V is TRBV18 and J is TRBJ2-1; 8 nucleotides align to TRBD2. Germline lookup yields CDR1 KGHSH and CDR2 LQKENI. The CDR3 totals 16 residues. V was pared by 2 bases and J by 0 bases, with 3 bases of the junction left unmatched. The chain's CDR3 is CASSPMRGDSYNEQFF. The CDR3 nucleotides read TGTGCCAGCTCACCAATGCGGGGGGACTCCTACAATGAGCAGTTCTTC. Full variable domain (remainder filled in from reference TRBV18 and TRBJ2-1): NAGVMQNPRHLVRRRGQEARLRCSPMKGHSHVYWYRQLPEEGLKFMVYLQKENIIDESGMPKERFSAEFPKEGPSILRIQQVVRGDSAAYFCASSPMRGDSYNEQFFGPGTRLTVL.

This clone has a handful of counts. The J gene is TRBJ2-3, the V gene TRBV30, with D perhaps TRBD2 (7 bases). Germline values: CDR1 GTSNPN, CDR2 SVGIG (reference sequence). Trimming shortened V by 4 bases and J by 3 bases, and 20 bases separated the two germline ends. This CDR3 comprises 16 residues. DNA for the CDR3: TGTGCCTGGATCCCTTTGGGAGGGGGGGTTACAGATACGCAGTATTTT. This encodes CAWIPLGGGVTDTQYF.

The chain employs TRBV30 and TRBJ1-2; 8 bases agree with TRBD1. CDR1 and CDR2 from the germline V gene are GTSNPN and SVGIG (reference sequence). The CDR3 is 12 residues long. Unmatched junction bases numbered 8, after V lost 8 bases and J lost 6 bases. The CDR3 DNA follows: TGTGCCGCAGGGGGCTGGGGAAATGGCTACACCTTC. Protein product: CAAGGWGNGYTF.

This clone was picked up one time. The chain combines TRBV4-1 with TRBJ2-1, with TRBD2 matching over 8 bases. Trimming at V came to 4 bases and at J to 8 bases, leaving 10 bases not matched to a gene. The length of the CDR3 is 15 residues. Germline V lookup: CDR1 MGHRA, CDR2 YSYEKL. DNA for the CDR3: TGCGCCAGCAGCCTGCCCACCGGGACTAGTCATGAGCAGTTCTTC. It yields the protein CASSLPTGTSHEQFF.

V usage is TRBV5-1 and J usage is TRBJ2-1; 11 nucleotides match TRBD2. This CDR3 spans 16 amino acids. Germline assignment: CDR1 SGHRS and CDR2 YFSETQ. V lost 5 bases, J lost 9 bases, and 13 bases stayed unmatched. The CDR3 sequence is CASRLAGGPKRGEQFF. In DNA form, the CDR3 reads TGCGCCAGCAGATTAGCGGGAGGGCCTAAGAGGGGTGAGCAGTTCTTC.

The chain carries TRBV23-1 and TRBJ2-7; 10 bases match TRBD1. TRBV23-1 is an open reading frame, and its role is uncertain. V lost 4 bases and J lost 1; bases outside the gene matches: 4. This CDR3 region has 15 residues. CDR3 sequence reads: CASSRLGQGSYEQYF. CDR3 DNA sequence: TGCGCCAGCAGTCGGTTGGGACAGGGGTCCTACGAGCAGTACTTC.

This clone was seen once. The J gene is TRBJ2-1, the V gene TRBV9, with D possibly being TRBD2 (5 bases). The V end was cut by 0 bases, the J end by 7 bases, with 11 bases between. Germline lookup yields CDR1 SGDLS and CDR2 YYNGEE. The CDR3 consists of 14 residues. The CDR3 reads CASSVASGRNEQFF. Here the CDR3 DNA reads TGTGCCAGCAGCGTAGCCTCGGGGAGAAATGAGCAGTTCTTC. Full variable domain (missing parts from reference TRBV9 and TRBJ2-1): DSGVTQTPKHLITATGQRVTLRCSPRSGDLSVYWYQQSLDQGLQFLIQYYNGEERAKGNILERFSAQQFPDLHSELNLSSLELGDSALYFCASSVASGRNEQFFGPGTRLTVL.

This clone was found once. The chain has TRBV14 and TRBJ2-5; D gene unclear. The CDR3 is 14 amino acids. With 1 base removed from V and 5 bases from J, the gap between germline ends came to 11 bases. Germline V lookup: CDR1 SGHDN, CDR2 FVKESK. The CDR3 loop is CASSQGARSETQYF. The CDR3 coding sequence is TGTGCCAGCAGCCAAGGGGCCCGGTCGGAGACCCAGTACTTC.

This sequence joins TRBV7-2 and TRBJ2-5; D may be TRBD2 (5 bases). From germline, CDR1 is SGHTA and CDR2 FQGNSA. V was trimmed by 6 bases and J by 4 bases, leaving 12 bases between them. There are 13 residues in the CDR3. CDR3 coding DNA: TGTGCCAGCAGACTTACTAGTTCAGAGACCCAGTACTTC. Translation: CASRLTSSETQYF.